These T cell receptor beta chains were read from a single sample in a study of HIV-infected patients and healthy controls. TCRdb re-derived calls from the 5' RACE reads in MiXCR, one entry per CDR3 protein. This sample has 50,000 to 80,000 distinct CDR3 sequences, with about 19% found just once. Input material: CD4+ T cells from blood. These receptors all come from a human donor in good health. Both conserved end residues are part of each CDR3. A D gene is named only where the DNA matches it firmly.

14	TRBV18	-	CASSPETVRRGYTF
14	TRBV6-5	-	CASRPESSGNTIYF
11	TRBV27	-	CASPLSYSYTF
15	TRBV14	TRBD2	CASSQSGGSSYEQYF
15	TRBV6-6	TRBD1	CASSEQGANNQPQHF
18	TRBV18	-	CASSPTGPLHRTQETQYF
15	TRBV7-9	-	CASSLLIGQGNGYTF
15	TRBV9	-	CASSGGHRTNSPLHF
16	TRBV5-1	-	CASSFGAGRGGETQYF
13	TRBV7-9	-	CASSLGFRRPQHF
13	TRBV29-1	TRBD2	CSVELAGGPHEFF
15	TRBV20-1	TRBD1	CSARWDRDRPTEAFF
15	TRBV9	TRBD1	CASSAGTGHTGELFF
17	TRBV6-1	TRBD2	CASSPAPTSGNYNEQFF
13	TRBV29-1	-	CSVAGNTNEKLFF
16	TRBV7-2	TRBD2	CASSFSSGRAEDEQFF
14	TRBV7-8	-	CASSLHGFAYEQYF
15	TRBV5-1	-	CASSLWGGSNQPQHF
14	TRBV7-8	-	CASSLVGAENIQYF
16	TRBV20-1	TRBD1	CSARKASGTGFYEQYF
17	TRBV5-6	TRBD1	CASSLGLGQGNNQPQHF
17	TRBV24-1	TRBD2	CATRASGSGSSYNEQFF
16	TRBV11-3	-	CASSAEPGPRFNEQFF
14	TRBV20-1	-	CSARTLAEVETQYF
14	TRBV10-3	-	CAISEGQMNYGYTF
15	TRBV6-1	-	CASSGRQVNTGELFF